The source of this T cell receptor (beta chain) is a study of T cell repertoires in urothelial bladder cancer (dated by TCRdb to the late 2010s). Regarding the study in general: Clinical stages of the approximately twelve resected lesions were three cT0, three cTa, three cT1 and three cT2 or greater. The study compared clonality of the TCR repertoire in bladder tumors against clonality in benign bladder inflammation. Twelve patients who had bladder lesions and were undergoing transurethral resection were prospectively identified. Eleven to twelve resected bladder lesions were studied, comprising urothelial carcinoma (UC+) and benign (UC-) specimens.

This clone was recorded a few times. Its target antigen remains unknown. Base qualities are not provided; no much larger clone lies one nucleotide away. The TCR beta chain CDR3 region was sequenced with the immunoSEQ assay. The paper's data handling went like this. For each specimen, the T-cell fraction, clonal dominance, and maximum TCR clone frequency were calculated. What TCRdb holds here is the immuneACCESS table cut down to in-frame rearrangements. Part of the clones is not present; checked against another copy, under half of the missing clones reflect an unresolved V gene, and the others are unexplained. The V and J calls and clone size were taken over from that table, and D and trimming were inferred from the DNA. The table for this sample lists about 9,000 clones; roughly 50% of them were counted only once. Under 35% of the sample lies in the top ten. Specimens of bladder lesions were obtained during transurethral resection and kept at -80C. DNA was isolated from bladder specimens obtained during transurethral resection.

Looking up the germline V gene yields CDR1 SGHDT and CDR2 YYEEEE. The CDR3 holds 12 amino acids from the cysteine to the phenylalanine. Only the CDR3 part of the read is kept: 36 bases, read in frame from the first base. The V and J ends are trimmed by 0 bases and 4 bases, leaving 5 bases between them. Overall study results and their limits: Urothelial carcinoma specimens had a median of approximately 6,000 T cells, fewer than the median of around 26,000 seen in benign specimens. The median percentage of tumor infiltrating lymphocytes was roughly 2% in carcinoma specimens and over 9.5% in benign specimens. In carcinoma specimens, one T-cell clone made up as much as 17% of infiltrating lymphocytes, versus around 2% in benign specimens.

The sequence came from a human donor with urothelial carcinoma. The chain was built from TRBV5-6 and TRBJ2-7; a confident D gene designation cannot be given. Sequencing was carried out using tumor-infiltrating cells from bladder cancer. Here is the DNA: TGTGCCAGCAGCTTGGAGGGTTACGAGCAGTACTTC. It specifies CASSLEGYEQYF.